These T cell receptor beta chains were read from a single sample in a study of beta chain features in type 1 diabetes. The method was immunoSEQ multiplex PCR; TCRdb's version includes in-frame clones alone and lacks a portion of them. The profile shows around 280,000 clones, about 8.5% of them singletons. Material for sequencing was central memory CD4+ T cells from blood. The receptors here all came from a woman aged 18-29 years in good health. The CDR3 runs from the conserved cysteine through the conserved F or W. The order of the fields is clone size, V gene, D gene, J gene, CDR3 protein, CDR3 DNA. The D gene is left open where the match is weak. The size field is filled for only some rows; it gives once, few, many or a size class.

>few|TRBV5-1|TRBD2|TRBJ2-5
CASSLFPGLGSGETQYF
TGCGCCAGCAGCCTCTTCCCGGGACTAGGGAGCGGAGAGACCCAGTACTTC
>few|TRBV12-5|TRBD1|TRBJ2-2
CASGLALQGPGELFF
TGTGCTAGTGGTTTGGCGCTACAGGGGCCCGGGGAGCTGTTTTTT
>NA|TRBV28|TRBD1|TRBJ2-1
CASSPTTGNSNEQFF
TGTGCCAGCAGTCCGACGACAGGGAATTCGAATGAGCAGTTCTTC
>many|TRBV7-2|NA|TRBJ2-2
CASSPHGTVGTGELFF
TGTGCCAGCAGCCCACACGGGACGGTGGGGACCGGGGAGCTGTTTTTT
>few|TRBV7-9|NA|TRBJ2-7
CASSYHGSGEQYF
TGTGCCAGCAGCTACCACGGGTCGGGCGAGCAGTACTTC
>NA|TRBV18|NA|TRBJ1-1
CASSYGGHTEAFF
TGTGCCAGCTCTTACGGGGGCCACACTGAAGCTTTCTTT
>few|TRBV6-1|NA|TRBJ2-3
CASSLRGRTDTQYF
TGTGCCAGCAGCCTTCGGGGCCGCACAGATACGCAGTATTTT
>NA|TRBV7-9|NA|TRBJ1-4
CASSTTAFNEKLFF
TGTGCCAGCAGTACCACAGCCTTTAATGAAAAACTGTTTTTT
>NA|TRBV5-1|TRBD1|TRBJ1-6
CASSYKTGESSPLHF
TGCGCCAGCAGCTACAAAACAGGGGAGAGTTCACCCCTCCACTTT
>few|TRBV11-3|TRBD2|TRBJ2-5
CASSPRGGGETQYF
TGTGCCAGCAGCCCTCGGGGGGGCGGAGAGACCCAGTACTTC
>few|TRBV21-1|NA|TRBJ2-1
CATTTRDREYNEQFF
TGTGCCACTACAACCCGGGACAGGGAATACAATGAGCAGTTCTTC
>NA|TRBV10-3|TRBD2|TRBJ2-2
CAISSELAGDTGELFF
TGTGCCATCTCATCGGAACTAGCGGGGGATACCGGGGAGCTGTTTTTT
>NA|TRBV5-1|TRBD1|TRBJ2-1
CASSLAGQGANEQFF
TGCGCCAGCAGCTTGGCGGGACAGGGGGCGAATGAGCAGTTCTTC
>NA|TRBV5-1|TRBD1|TRBJ1-4
CASSFTGGVGEKLFF
TGCGCCAGCAGCTTCACAGGGGGCGTAGGTGAAAAACTGTTTTTT
>few|TRBV6-5|TRBD2|TRBJ2-7
CASTERELTYEQYF
TGTGCCAGCACAGAGCGGGAGTTAACCTACGAGCAGTACTTC
>many|TRBV18|TRBD1|TRBJ1-5
CASSFGQGGQPQHF
TGTGCCAGCTCGTTCGGACAGGGCGGTCAGCCCCAGCATTTT
>few|TRBV29-1|NA|TRBJ1-1
CSVGGLNTEAFF
TGCAGCGTCGGGGGTTTGAACACTGAAGCTTTCTTT
>NA|TRBV2|NA|TRBJ1-1
CASRNRPDTEAFF
TGTGCCAGCAGAAACAGGCCCGACACTGAAGCTTTCTTT
>NA|TRBV15|NA|TRBJ1-4
CATSRDSAATNEKLFF
TGTGCCACCAGCAGAGATTCGGCAGCAACTAATGAAAAACTGTTTTTT
>few|TRBV5-1|NA|TRBJ2-1
CASSLFVGDEQFF
TGCGCCAGCAGCTTATTTGTGGGTGATGAGCAGTTCTTC
>NA|TRBV7-9|NA|TRBJ2-3
CASSRDGVGGTQYF
TGTGCCAGCAGCCGCGACGGAGTTGGGGGTACGCAGTATTTT
>NA|TRBV9|NA|TRBJ2-6
CASSAQGSGANVLTF
TGTGCCAGCAGCGCGCAGGGCTCTGGGGCCAACGTCCTGACTTTC
>NA|TRBV6-5|NA|TRBJ1-2
CASSYSRMDNGYTF
TGTGCCAGCAGTTACTCTAGGATGGATAATGGCTACACCTTC
>NA|TRBV7-2|NA|TRBJ2-1
CASSYTTGAGYNEQFF
TGTGCCAGCAGTTATACAACGGGGGCGGGTTACAATGAGCAGTTCTTC
>few|TRBV5-8|TRBD1|TRBJ1-1
CASTSRRGRTEAFF
TGTGCCAGCACCTCCCGCAGGGGGAGGACTGAAGCTTTCTTT
>NA|TRBV11-2|NA|TRBJ2-1
CASSLVQGFYNEQFF
TGTGCCAGCAGCTTAGTACAGGGATTCTACAATGAGCAGTTCTTC